Presented here are 14 T cell receptor beta chains from one specimen sequenced in a study of T-cell memory formation after mild COVID-19. From the 5' RACE reads, TCRdb called clonotypes with MiXCR, one entry per CDR3 protein. Among approximately 500,000 distinct CDR3 sequences, roughly 25% were seen once, and the ten largest hold roughly an eighth. The specimen was PBMCs or a T cell subset sorted from them (not recorded which). The receptors originated from an adult woman who had mild COVID-19 (a few samples of this study predate the infection). Cell type and time point are not known.

This chain joins TRBV2 and TRBJ2-3; D ambiguous. The CDR3 sequence is 12 residues long. V gave up 5 bases and J gave up 4 bases, with 7 bases separating them. CDR1 is SNHLY and CDR2 is FYNNEI in the germline V gene. The CDR3 loop is CASSPKADTQYF. CDR3 bases: TGTGCCAGCAGTCCCAAGGCAGATACGCAGTATTTT.

The chain couples TRBV7-9 to TRBJ1-3, with D unresolved. The V gene lost 8 bases and the J gene lost 2 bases, with 16 bases spanning the gap. Germline CDR1 is SEHNR and CDR2 is FQNEAQ (reference sequence). This CDR3 contains 15 residues. The CDR3: CASGPVGGAGNTIYF. The CDR3 nucleotides read TGTGCCAGCGGGCCTGTGGGTGGGGCTGGAAACACCATATATTTT.

The rearrangement joins TRBV5-5 to TRBJ2-7; TRBD1 might be the D (5 bases). V was cut by 0 bases and J by 6 bases, with 7 bases left in between. The V gene's germline CDR1 is SGHKS and CDR2 YYEKEE (reference sequence). There are 12 residues in the CDR3. CDR3 coding DNA: TGTGCCAGCAGCTTGGGACAGTTCGAGCAGTACTTC. It is translated as CASSLGQFEQYF.

In this sample, this clonotype turned up a few times. The chain is built from TRBV15 and TRBJ2-7; tentative D call: TRBD1 (6 bases). Trimming took 5 bases from V and 0 from J, leaving 8 bases between them. Germline lookup yields CDR1 LNHNV and CDR2 YYDKDF (reference sequence). The CDR3 covers 13 residues. In DNA, the CDR3 is TGTGCCACCAGCGGACAGAACTCCTACGAGCAGTACTTC. Protein sequence: CATSGQNSYEQYF.

This chain uses TRBV19 with TRBJ2-1; D might be TRBD1 or TRBD2, each matching 5 bases. Germline-derived CDR1 and CDR2 are LNHDA and SQIVND (reference sequence). The V end lost 4 bases, the J end lost 5 bases, and 15 bases lay between the germline ends. The CDR3 totals 15 residues. CDR3 DNA: TGTGCCAGTAGTAGGGACCCGATGACCCACAATGAGCAGTTCTTC. Translated: CASSRDPMTHNEQFF.

This clonotype has only a few counts. The rearrangement uses TRBV3-1 and TRBJ2-5; weak D call: TRBD2 (5 bases). The CDR3 loop spans 14 amino acids. Per germline, CDR1 LGHDT and CDR2 YNNKEL (reference sequence). V lost 0 bases and J lost 5, with 10 bases in between. The CDR3 reads CASSQDRTSETQYF. CDR3 bases: TGTGCCAGCAGCCAAGATAGGACTTCTGAGACCCAGTACTTC.

The sample holds a few counts of this clonotype. J is TRBJ2-1 and V is TRBV11-2; 8 nucleotides agree with TRBD1. Germline trimming cut 4 bases from V and 7 bases from J; bases unmatched to any gene: 6. CDR1 and CDR2 (germline): SGHAT, FQNNGV. The CDR3 totals 14 residues. The CDR3 loop is CASSSLRQGNEQFF. CDR3 nucleotide sequence: TGTGCCAGCAGCTCTCTCCGACAGGGGAATGAGCAGTTCTTC.

The chain uses TRBV2 and TRBJ2-1, with a possible D match to TRBD2 (5 bases). Trimming shortened V by 10 bases and J by 6 bases, and 16 bases separated the two germline ends. This CDR3 has 13 amino acids. CDR1 and CDR2 from the germline V gene are SNHLY and FYNNEI. This CDR3 is CATGPSTPNEQFF. The CDR3 DNA reads TGTGCCACCGGACCTAGCACCCCCAATGAGCAGTTCTTC.

This clonotype was counted only a few times. The J gene is TRBJ2-7, the V gene TRBV6-6; 12 nucleotides agree with TRBD1. The CDR3 has 16 residues. V trimming: 6 bases; J trimming: 0 bases; junction bases outside the gene matches: 6. Per germline, CDR1 MNHNY and CDR2 SVGAGI (reference sequence). For the CDR3, the DNA is TGTGCCAGCAGACCGGGACAGGGGGCGGTCTCCTACGAGCAGTACTTC. It specifies CASRPGQGAVSYEQYF.

This clonotype was recorded a few times. The CDR3 coding sequence is TGTGCCTGGAGTGTTGATAGGGTGAACACCGGGGAGCTGTTTTTT. This encodes CAWSVDRVNTGELFF. The gene calls are TRBV30 and TRBJ2-2; D ambiguous. V dropped 0 bases and J dropped 1 base, with 9 bases sitting between them. This CDR3 region has 15 residues. Germline V gene data show CDR1 as GTSNPN and CDR2 as SVGIG (reference sequence).

This clonotype has only a few counts. This rearrangement joins TRBV6-2 or TRBV6-3 to TRBJ2-1; no clear D. V was shortened by 5 bases and J by 6 bases, with 8 bases between the two germline ends. Germline CDR1 MNHEY, CDR2 SVGEGT. The CDR3 extends over 12 amino acids. Here the CDR3 reads CASSDWVNEQFF. In DNA, the CDR3 is TGTGCCAGCAGTGACTGGGTCAATGAGCAGTTCTTC.

The genes are TRBV11-2 and TRBJ2-7, with D maybe TRBD2 (6 bases). V lost 5 bases and J lost 5, with 19 bases in between. Germline V CDR1 and CDR2: SGHAT, FQNNGV. This CDR3 is built from 15 residues. The CDR3 DNA sequence: TGTGCCAGCAGCACCCCCCGGGACTTTGGTGACGAGCAGTACTTC. This translates into CASSTPRDFGDEQYF.

This clonotype was observed at least ten times. Germline and junction disagree at one end, which may indicate a read error. V gene TRBV7-6 combines with J gene TRBJ2-7, with 11 bases identical to TRBD2. CDR3 length: 14 amino acids. Germline V gene sequence: CDR1 SGHVS, CDR2 FNYEAQ. The chain's CDR3 is CASSLAGGAYEQYF. The CDR3 nucleotides read TGTGCCAGCAGTTTAGCGGGGGGGGCCTACGAGCAGTACTTC.

The chain links TRBV20-1 to TRBJ1-2; TRBD1 might be the D (6 bases). This CDR3 has 15 amino acids. V dropped 0 bases and J dropped 8 bases, with 19 bases sitting between them. The germline V gene encodes CDR1 DFQATT and CDR2 SNEGSKA (reference sequence). In nucleotides, the CDR3 is TGCAGTGCTAGAGATCCTTCCGGGACAAGTGACGGCTACACCTTC. This codes for CSARDPSGTSDGYTF.